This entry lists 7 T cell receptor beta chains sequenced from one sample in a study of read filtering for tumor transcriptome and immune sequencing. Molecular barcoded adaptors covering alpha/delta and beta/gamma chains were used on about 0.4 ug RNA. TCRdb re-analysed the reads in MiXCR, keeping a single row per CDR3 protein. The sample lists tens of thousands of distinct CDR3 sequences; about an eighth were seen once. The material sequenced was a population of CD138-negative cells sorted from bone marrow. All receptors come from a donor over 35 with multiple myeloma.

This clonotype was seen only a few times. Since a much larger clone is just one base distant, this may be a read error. The CDR3 reads CATAGTGALQPQRF. CDR3 nucleotides: TGTGCCACCGCCGGGACAGGGGCCTTACAGCCCCAGCGTTTT. The chain has TRBV24-1 and TRBJ1-5, with 10 nucleotides matching TRBD1. The CDR3 loop spans 14 amino acids. Germline V lookup: CDR1 KGHDR, CDR2 SFDVKD.

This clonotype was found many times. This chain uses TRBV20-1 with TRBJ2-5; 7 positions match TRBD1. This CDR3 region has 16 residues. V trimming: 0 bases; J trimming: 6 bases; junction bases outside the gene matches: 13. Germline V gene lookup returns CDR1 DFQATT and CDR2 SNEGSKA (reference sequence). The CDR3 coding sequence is TGCAGTGCTAGAGATCCACCCTCCGCAGGGGGAAAGACCCAGTACTTC. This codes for CSARDPPSAGGKTQYF.

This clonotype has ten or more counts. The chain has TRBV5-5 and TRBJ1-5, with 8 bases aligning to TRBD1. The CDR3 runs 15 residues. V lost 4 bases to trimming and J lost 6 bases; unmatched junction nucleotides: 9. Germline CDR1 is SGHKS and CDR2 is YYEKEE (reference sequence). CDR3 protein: CASSPTGQGIQPQHF. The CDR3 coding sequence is TGTGCCAGCAGCCCTACCGGACAGGGCATTCAGCCCCAGCATTTT.

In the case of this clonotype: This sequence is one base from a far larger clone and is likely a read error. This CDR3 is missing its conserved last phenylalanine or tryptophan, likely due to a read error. The CDR3 here is CASSLENQPQHL. CDR3 bases: TGTGCCAGCAGCTTGGAAAATCAGCCCCAGCATCTT. This chain uses TRBV7-2 with TRBJ1-5; D unresolved. The CDR3 runs 12 residues. CDR1 is SGHTA, CDR2 FQGNSA, per germline. Deletions cut 3 bases from V and 4 bases from J, with 4 bases between.

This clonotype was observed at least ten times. CDR3 protein: CASSPAGPYEQYF. As DNA, the CDR3 is TGTGCCAGCAGTCCAGCAGGGCCCTACGAGCAGTACTTC. The V and J genes are TRBV6-2 or TRBV6-3 and TRBJ2-7, with D possibly TRBD1 on 5 matching bases. V lost 5 bases, J lost 2 bases, and 10 bases lay in between. This CDR3 has 13 amino acids. Germline assignment: CDR1 MNHEY and CDR2 SVGEGT.

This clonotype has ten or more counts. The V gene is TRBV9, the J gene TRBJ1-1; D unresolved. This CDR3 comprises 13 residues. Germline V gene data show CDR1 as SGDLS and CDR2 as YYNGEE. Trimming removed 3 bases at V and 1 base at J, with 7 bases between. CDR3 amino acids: CASSARSNTEAFF. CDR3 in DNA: TGTGCCAGCAGCGCCCGCTCGAACACTGAAGCTTTCTTT.

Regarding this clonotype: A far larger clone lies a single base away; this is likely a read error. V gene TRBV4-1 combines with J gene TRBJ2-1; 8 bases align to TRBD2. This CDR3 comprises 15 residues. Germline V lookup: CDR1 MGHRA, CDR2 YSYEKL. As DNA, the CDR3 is TGTGCCAGCAGCCAAGGAAGCGGGGGCTACAATAAGCAGTTCTTC. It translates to CASSQGSGGYNKQFF.